This TCR beta chain is drawn from a study of CD8 T cells in Susac syndrome. TCR beta sequencing covered blood CD8+ and CD4+ T cells. In the multiple sclerosis control group, patients were treatment-naive and had stable or active relapsing-remitting disease. In contrast to the negatively isolated CD8+ and CD4+ T cells, TEMRA cells were FACS-enriched. After extraction with the RNeasy kit, about 0.45 to 1 ug of the RNA was reverse transcribed using random hexamers. TCR beta CDR3 was amplified by immunoSEQ covering 54 Vbeta and 13 Jbeta. Via MiXCR, TCRdb re-called the immunoSEQ multiplex PCR reads, giving one row per CDR3 protein. Among about 130,000 distinct CDR3 sequences listed, over 90% were seen once. Germline CDR1 and CDR2: SQVTM and ANQGSEA. CDR3 length: 15 amino acids. Trimming left V 3 bases short and J 0 bases short, with 15 bases between.

The chain couples TRBV29-1 to TRBJ2-7; D tentatively fits TRBD1 or TRBD2 (5 bases each). The sequence came from a human donor with multiple sclerosis. The sequencing input was CD8+ T cells from PBMCs. CDR3 in DNA: TGCAGCGTTGACCACGGGACGTCAAGCTCCTACGAGCAGTACTTC. As protein: CSVDHGTSSSYEQYF.